These 26 T cell receptor beta chains originate from one sample sequenced in a study of T-cell reconstitution after alpha-beta-depleted transplantation in children. Preparation of the TCRbeta library was carried out with unique molecular identifiers. TCRdb called the PCR reads again in MiXCR, with one record for every CDR3 protein. The repertoire consists of 350,000 to 500,000 distinct CDR3 sequences, with around two fifths occurring once and the leading ten covering 27%. The specimen was PBMCs, collected before TCRalphabeta/CD19-depleted stem cell transplant. These receptors all stem from a girl aged 2 to 10 with aplastic anemia, due to receive a stem cell transplant.

The V and J genes are TRBV3-1 and TRBJ2-1; D might be TRBD1 (5 bases). Germline V gene sequence: CDR1 LGHDT, CDR2 YNNKEL (reference sequence). The V end was cut by 6 bases, the J end by 5 bases, with 14 bases between. This CDR3 is built from 14 residues. The CDR3 sequence: CASSLGIRDNEQFF. In nucleotides, the CDR3 is TGTGCCAGCAGTCTAGGAATCAGGGACAATGAGCAGTTCTTC.

The V and J genes are TRBV6-2 or TRBV6-3 and TRBJ2-3; 7 bases line up with TRBD2. This CDR3 spans 15 amino acids. The V gene end was trimmed by 2 bases and the J gene end by 4 bases; junction bases not matched to a gene: 6. The germline V gene has CDR1 MNHEY and CDR2 SVGEGT. The CDR3 region has the DNA TGTGCCAGCAGTTACCCCGCGGGAGACGCAGATACGCAGTATTTT. It is translated as CASSYPAGDADTQYF.

The chain joins TRBV7-3 to TRBJ2-1, with unresolved D. Germline V gene data show CDR1 as SGHTA and CDR2 as FQGTGA. The CDR3 has 16 residues. The V end was cut by 2 bases, the J end by 0 bases, with 11 bases between. CDR3 loop: CASSLDADSSYNEQFF. The CDR3 region has the DNA TGTGCCAGCAGCTTAGACGCAGATAGCTCCTACAATGAGCAGTTCTTC.

This clonotype came up many times. The J gene is TRBJ2-2, the V gene TRBV6-1, with 11 bases matching TRBD2. Germline lookup yields CDR1 MNHNS and CDR2 SASEGT. V lost 6 bases, J lost 3 bases, and 3 bases stayed unmatched. The length of the CDR3 is 15 residues. Here the CDR3 DNA reads TGTGCCAGCAGACTAGCGGGAGAGGACACCGGGGAGCTGTTTTTT. Encoded protein: CASRLAGEDTGELFF.

There are many counts of this clonotype. The chain recombines TRBV5-1 with TRBJ2-3, with TRBD2 as a possible D gene (6 bases). The CDR3 consists of 14 residues. V lost 7 bases and J 0 bases, leaving 12 bases between the germline ends. CDR1 is SGHRS and CDR2 is YFSETQ in the germline V gene. CDR3 sequence (DNA): TGCGCCAGCCGGCTAGCGACTAGCACAGATACGCAGTATTTT. It codes for CASRLATSTDTQYF.

This clonotype was found once. The rearrangement uses TRBV28 and TRBJ2-5; D unresolved. Trimming shortened V by 11 bases and J by 4 bases, and 11 bases separated the two germline ends. CDR1 and CDR2 (germline): MDHEN, SYDVKM. The CDR3 consists of 11 residues. CDR3 in amino acids: CAGPRAETQYF. CDR3 bases: TGTGCCGGACCTAGAGCAGAGACCCAGTACTTC.

The chain has TRBV7-9 and TRBJ1-4, with D tentatively TRBD1 (5 bases). The CDR3 totals 13 residues. Looked up from germline, CDR1 is SEHNR and CDR2 is FQNEAQ (reference sequence). Trimming took off 5 bases at V and 10 bases at J, with 14 bases between the two ends. The CDR3 nucleotides read TGTGCCAGCAGCCCGACGGGGGAGGTAAAACTGTTTTTT. Residues: CASSPTGEVKLFF.

This clonotype has ten or more counts. CDR3 nucleotide sequence: TGTGCCAGCAGTTTAGCGCTCATTGGTGAGCAGTACTTC. Protein sequence: CASSLALIGEQYF. J is TRBJ2-7 and V is TRBV12-3 or TRBV12-4; D gene uncertain. Trimming left V 0 bases short and J 7 bases short, with 10 bases between. The CDR3 length is 13 residues.

This clonotype appeared a few times. This chain joins TRBV14 and TRBJ1-6, with TRBD1 matching over 10 bases. This CDR3 is 18 amino acids long. Germline trimming cut 0 bases from V and 9 bases from J; bases unmatched to any gene: 11. Germline V gene data show CDR1 as SGHDN and CDR2 as FVKESK. CDR3 DNA: TGTGCCAGCAGCCAAGATCTTTTGACAGGGGGCGGCTGTTCACCCCTCCACTTT. Residues: CASSQDLLTGGGCSPLHF.

This clonotype turned up a few times. A much bigger clone sits one base away, suggesting this may be a read error. The CDR3 here is CASSVGQRGQVIKETQCF. The CDR3 nucleotides read TGTGCCAGCAGCGTAGGACAAAGGGGACAAGTGATTAAAGAGACCCAGTGCTTC. V usage is TRBV9 and J usage is TRBJ2-5, with D possibly TRBD1 on 6 matching bases. The germline V gene has CDR1 SGDLS and CDR2 YYNGEE. The CDR3 contains 18 residues.

This chain connects TRBV28 to TRBJ2-7, with 12 bases matching TRBD1. CDR1 and CDR2 from the germline V gene are MDHEN and SYDVKM. The CDR3 is 15 amino acids. The V segment lost 4 bases and the J segment 6 bases; nucleotides outside the gene matches: 7. CDR3 bases: TGTGCCAGCAGTTCCCCCGGGACAGGGGGCGGCGAGCAGTACTTC. It codes for CASSSPGTGGGEQYF.

This chain uses TRBV28 with TRBJ2-7; unclear D gene. The CDR3 has 13 residues. Germline CDR1 and CDR2: MDHEN and SYDVKM. V was shortened by 5 bases and J by 6 bases, with 14 bases between the two germline ends. Here the CDR3 DNA reads TGTGCCAGCAGTCCCCCTAAACGTGTCGAGCAGTACTTC. Amino acid sequence: CASSPPKRVEQYF.

The chain links TRBV7-6 to TRBJ2-3, with 9 bases lining up with TRBD2. Germline CDR1 reads SGHVS; CDR2 reads FNYEAQ. J lost 6 bases, V lost 1 base, and 8 bases had no gene match. This CDR3 is 16 amino acids long. Here the CDR3 reads CASSLVGGRAADTQYF. DNA for the CDR3: TGTGCCAGCAGCTTAGTGGGCGGGAGGGCCGCGGATACGCAGTATTTT. Drawing the rest from reference TRBV7-6 and TRBJ2-3, the complete variable domain is GAGVSQSPRYKVTKRGQDVALRCDPISGHVSLYWYRQALGQGPEFLTYFNYEAQQDKSGLPNDRFSAERPEGSISTLTIQRTEQRDSAMYRCASSLVGGRAADTQYFGPGTRLTVL.

The chain couples TRBV28 to TRBJ2-3, with D possibly being TRBD1 (6 bases). Germline assignment: CDR1 MDHEN and CDR2 SYDVKM. V lost 6 bases, J lost 4 bases, and 14 bases lay in between. CDR3 length: 14 amino acids. This chain's CDR3 is CASSPLGAADTQYF. The CDR3 DNA reads TGTGCCAGCAGCCCGTTGGGGGCAGCAGATACGCAGTATTTT.

The chain joins TRBV18 to TRBJ1-2; 10 bases fit TRBD1. Germline assignment: CDR1 KGHSH and CDR2 LQKENI. This CDR3 has 14 residues. J was trimmed by 7 bases and V by 1 base; bases with no gene match: 3. The CDR3 sequence is CASSPLDRGLGYTF. CDR3 DNA: TGTGCCAGCTCACCACTAGACAGGGGGCTTGGCTACACCTTC.

This clonotype was seen only a few times. This chain uses TRBV7-9 with TRBJ2-7; 7 bases fit TRBD2. Germline V gene lookup returns CDR1 SEHNR and CDR2 FQNEAQ (reference sequence). The V gene end was trimmed by 7 bases and the J gene end by 5 bases; junction bases not matched to a gene: 8. The CDR3 covers 13 residues. The CDR3 reads CASTPGLLNEQYF. CDR3 nucleotide sequence: TGTGCCAGCACCCCGGGACTACTTAACGAGCAGTACTTC.

The genes are TRBV15 and TRBJ2-5; 7 bases are shared with TRBD1. The CDR3 is made up of 15 amino acids. Germline-derived CDR1 and CDR2 are LNHNV and YYDKDF (reference sequence). The trim removed 3 bases at V and 0 bases at J, leaving 4 bases unmatched. The CDR3 loop is CATSRADRDQETQYF. The CDR3 nucleotides read TGTGCCACCAGCAGGGCTGACAGGGACCAAGAGACCCAGTACTTC.

CDR3 coding DNA: TGCGCCAGCAGCTTCCTGGGACTAGCGGGGTCCTACAATGAGCAGTTCTTC. It translates to CASSFLGLAGSYNEQFF. J is TRBJ2-1 and V is TRBV5-1; 13 bases are shared with TRBD2. The CDR3 length is 17 residues. The ends lost 2 bases at V and 1 base at J; junction bases unmatched: 3. Germline loops: CDR1 SGHRS, CDR2 YFSETQ.

V is TRBV29-1 and J is TRBJ2-1; unclear D gene. The V end lost 5 bases, the J end lost 0 bases, and 11 bases lay between the germline ends. Germline V CDR1 and CDR2: SQVTM, ANQGSEA. CDR3 length equals 14 residues. The CDR3 sequence: CSVRELSSYNEQFF. CDR3 coding DNA: TGCAGCGTTAGAGAGCTGAGCTCCTACAATGAGCAGTTCTTC.

In its sample, this clonotype was seen many times. V usage is TRBV19 and J usage is TRBJ1-1; 8 bases map to TRBD1. This CDR3 region has 14 residues. Germline V lookup: CDR1 LNHDA, CDR2 SQIVND (reference sequence). J lost 4 bases, V lost 1 base, and 2 bases had no gene match. CDR3: CASSIGTGITEAFF. The CDR3 DNA follows: TGTGCCAGTAGTATAGGGACAGGGATCACTGAAGCTTTCTTT.

This clonotype was observed a handful of times. V gene TRBV5-6 combines with J gene TRBJ1-1; no clear D gene. The ends were cut back, 3 bases at V and 1 base at J, with 10 bases in the middle. This CDR3 is built from 14 residues. Germline V gene data show CDR1 as SGHDT and CDR2 as YYEEEE. The chain's CDR3 is CASSYRTGNTEAFF. CDR3 coding DNA: TGTGCCAGCAGCTATCGGACTGGGAACACTGAAGCTTTCTTT.

The chain employs TRBV12-3 or TRBV12-4 and TRBJ2-1, with 11 bases matching TRBD2. The CDR3 length is 16 residues. V lost 6 bases, J lost 5 bases, and 9 bases stayed unmatched. CDR3 sequence reads: CASRPSPGLADNEQFF. In nucleotides, the CDR3 is TGTGCCAGCAGGCCCTCACCGGGACTAGCGGACAATGAGCAGTTCTTC.

As DNA, the CDR3 is TGTGCCAGCATGCGGGATCCGGCATCCTCCTACGAGCAGTACTTC. It encodes CASMRDPASSYEQYF. The chain links TRBV7-9 to TRBJ2-7, with a tentative D call TRBD2 (6 bases). V was shortened by 7 bases and J by 0 bases, with 16 bases between the two germline ends. This CDR3 comprises 15 residues. Germline V gene data show CDR1 as SEHNR and CDR2 as FQNEAQ (reference sequence).

This chain uses TRBV3-1 with TRBJ2-4; D possibly matches TRBD1 or TRBD2 (5 bases each). The CDR3 length is 16 residues. V lost 0 bases, J lost 0 bases, and 9 bases lay in between. Germline V gene data show CDR1 as LGHDT and CDR2 as YNNKEL (reference sequence). CDR3 sequence: CASSQEGTLAKNIQYF. The CDR3 coding sequence is TGTGCCAGCAGCCAAGAAGGGACCTTAGCCAAAAACATTCAGTACTTC.

The chain carries TRBV29-1 and TRBJ2-1; 10 bases are shared with TRBD2. CDR3 size: 13 residues. Trimming cost V 5 bases and J 5 bases; bases outside gene matches: 3. From germline, CDR1 is SQVTM and CDR2 ANQGSEA. The chain's CDR3 is CSVSGGADNEQFF. The CDR3 bases are TGCAGCGTTAGCGGGGGGGCGGACAATGAGCAGTTCTTC.

This clonotype was counted only a few times. V is TRBV20-1 and J is TRBJ2-1, with 12 nucleotides matching TRBD2. The ends lost 1 base at V and 1 base at J; junction bases unmatched: 2. In germline, CDR1 is DFQATT, CDR2 SNEGSKA (reference sequence). The CDR3 length is 16 residues. CDR3 amino acids: CSARGTSGASYNEQFF. For the CDR3, the DNA is TGCAGTGCTAGAGGGACTAGCGGGGCATCCTACAATGAGCAGTTCTTC.